This is a list of T cell receptor beta chains from one sample in a study of tumor-infiltrating lymphocytes in primary liver carcinoma. TCRdb passed the multiplex PCR reads through MiXCR, listing each CDR3 protein once. There are about 200,000 distinct CDR3 sequences in the sample; almost 65% occur only once, and 6% to 8.5% lies in the top ten. Sample: peripheral blood. The receptors shown here come from a woman aged 60-75 years with primary liver carcinoma and hepatitis B virus infection. The CDR3 runs from the conserved cysteine through the conserved F or W. Fields, in order: CDR3 length, D gene, V gene, J gene, clone size, CDR3 DNA, CDR3 protein. The D gene is left open where the match is weak. The size field is filled for only some rows; it gives once, few, many or a size class.

>14|.|TRBV5-1|TRBJ1-6|few
TGCGCCAGCAGCTTAGGACAGCATAATTCACCCCTCCACTTT
CASSLGQHNSPLHF
>13|.|TRBV6-1|TRBJ2-6|.
TGTGCCAGCAGTGATTCGGAGACATCGCTTCCGACTTTC
CASSDSETSLPTF
>17|.|TRBV11-3|TRBJ2-3|.
TGTACCAGCAGCTTATCGTTTCGGTCGCTACGGACAGATACGCAGTATTTT
CTSSLSFRSLRTDTQYF
>15|TRBD2|TRBV28|TRBJ2-7|.
TGTACCAGCAGTTTTTCGGGCAGCGGGAGTTACGGGCAGTACTTC
CTSSFSGSGSYGQYF
>15|TRBD1|TRBV7-8|TRBJ1-5|.
TGTGCCAGCACCTCTCGGACAGGGGGCGATCAGCCCCAGCATTTT
CASTSRTGGDQPQHF
>16|.|TRBV11-3|TRBJ1-2|.
TGTGCCAGCAGCGTAACTTCAGGGGCCCTCGAATATGGCTACACCTTC
CASSVTSGALEYGYTF
>14|TRBD1|TRBV6-1|TRBJ2-1|.
TGTGCCAGCAGTGTGCAGCAGGGGGTTTCTGAGCAGTTCTTC
CASSVQQGVSEQFF
>15|.|TRBV11-3|TRBJ1-2|.
TGTGCCAGCAGCTCGTCAACAGACTTTGTGGATGGCTACACCTTC
CASSSSTDFVDGYTF
>13|.|TRBV6-5|TRBJ1-1|.
TGTGCCAGCAGTTACCAGGAGAACACTGAAGCTTTCTTT
CASSYQENTEAFF
>15|TRBD2|TRBV11-2|TRBJ2-3|.
TGTGCTAGCAGCTCGGGACTAGCGGGAATAGATACGCAGTATTTT
CASSSGLAGIDTQYF
>14|TRBD1|TRBV12-3/TRBV12-4|TRBJ2-7|.
TGTGCCAGCAGTCGTACGACAGGGGGCTACGAGCAGTACTTC
CASSRTTGGYEQYF